This TCR beta chain was captured by sequencing in a study of PD-L1 blockade in urothelial cancer. Study at large: Typically, measured as a median, blood samples had 140,000 or so T cells.

Sequencing used immunoSEQ multiplex PCR; TCRdb keeps in-frame clones, though not all of them. The sample yields about 30,000 clones, around 89% seen once. Time point denoted: peripheral blood 6 weeks after treatment start. Concerning this clone itself: The antigen is unknown.

In germline, CDR1 is GTSNPN, CDR2 SVGIG (reference sequence). This CDR3 spans 13 amino acids. Between the trimmed V and J ends, which lost 4 bases and 13 bases, there was a span of 21 bases. Study outcomes and limitations: It was durable-benefit patients whose tumor-associated blood clones expanded more at 3 weeks.

V is TRBV30 and J is TRBJ2-3; D is possibly TRBD2 (6 bases). This TCR was sampled from a man at least 80 years old with urothelial cancer. Here the sequenced sample was PBMCs, taken around atezolizumab (anti-PD-L1) treatment. The CDR3 loop reads CAWNYPGTDEEYF. In DNA form, the CDR3 reads TGTGCCTGGAACTATCCGGGGACTGACGAGGAGTATTTT.